A selection of T cell receptor beta chains follows, all from one sample in a study of T cells in Graves' hyperthyroidism and ophthalmopathy. Using its own MiXCR run on the multiplex PCR reads, TCRdb lists one record per CDR3 protein. This table has around 350,000 distinct CDR3 sequences, less than 15% appearing once. The source material was blood. These receptors were taken from a woman aged 18-35 years with Graves' hyperthyroidism. CDR3s include the opening cysteine and the closing phenylalanine or tryptophan. D genes are given only for firm matches. Clone sizes are given selectively: once, few, many, or a class where the clone is expanded.

>TRBJ1-1|TRBV5-6|NA|many
CASSQRLTGMYNTEAFF
TGTGCCAGCAGCCAACGTCTAACAGGGATGTACAACACTGAAGCTTTCTTT
>TRBJ2-7|TRBV20-1|NA|many
CSAVLAATYEQYF
TGCAGTGCTGTGCTGGCGGCCACCTACGAGCAGTACTTC
>TRBJ1-1|TRBV7-2|NA|many
CASSPRQINTEAFF
TGTGCCAGCAGCCCTAGACAGATTAACACTGAAGCTTTCTTT
>TRBJ1-3|TRBV4-1|NA|few
CASSRTGSTLPLPGNTIYF
TGCGCCAGCAGCAGAACAGGCAGTACCCTTCCGCTCCCTGGAAACACCATATATTTT
>TRBJ1-2|TRBV19|NA|NA
CASRDPGSYGYTF
TGTGCCAGTAGAGACCCGGGCTCGTATGGCTACACCTTC
>TRBJ1-6|TRBV28|NA|many
CASTIHGRHDNSPLHF
TGTGCCAGCACCATTCACGGGAGGCATGATAATTCACCCCTCCACTTT
>TRBJ2-5|TRBV24-1|TRBD1|many
CATSDPGGGETQYF
TGTGCCACCAGTGATCCAGGGGGCGGCGAGACCCAGTACTTC
>TRBJ2-2|TRBV2|NA|many
CASRSRGNTGELFF
TGTGCCAGCAGATCTAGAGGGAACACCGGGGAGCTGTTTTTT
>TRBJ2-5|TRBV6-2/TRBV6-3|TRBD2|many
CASSLRTSGIEGNQYF
TGTGCCAGCAGTTTACGGACTAGCGGCATAGAGGGCAACCAGTACTTC
>TRBJ1-5|TRBV27|NA|many
CASSLLFAGDQPQHF
TGTGCCAGCAGTTTATTATTTGCGGGAGATCAGCCCCAGCATTTT
>TRBJ2-5|TRBV5-4|NA|NA
CASRTDSQETQYF
TGTGCCAGCAGAACGGATTCCCAAGAGACCCAGTACTTC
>TRBJ1-1|TRBV28|NA|many
CASRPSATGEAFF
TGTGCCAGCAGACCCTCCGCCACGGGTGAAGCTTTCTTT
>TRBJ2-7|TRBV10-3|NA|many
CATEDGESYEQYF
TGTGCCACTGAGGACGGGGAGTCCTACGAGCAGTACTTC
>TRBJ2-2|TRBV7-3|NA|many
CASRLGGPGTGELFF
TGTGCCAGCAGACTAGGGGGGCCGGGCACCGGGGAGCTGTTTTTT
>TRBJ1-1|TRBV19|TRBD1|many
CASTRGLMNTEAFF
TGTGCCAGTACTAGGGGGCTCATGAACACTGAAGCTTTCTTT
>TRBJ2-1|TRBV10-3|TRBD1|many
CAISRDRGNEQFF
TGTGCCATCAGCCGGGACAGGGGGAATGAGCAGTTCTTC
>TRBJ2-1|TRBV12-3/TRBV12-4|TRBD2|many
CASSLPGTSGRTSYNEQFF
TGTGCCAGCAGTTTACCCGGGACTAGCGGGAGGACTTCCTACAATGAGCAGTTCTTC
>TRBJ2-1|TRBV19|TRBD2|many
CASSLSGSSYNEQFF
TGTGCCAGTAGTCTAAGCGGGAGCTCCTACAATGAGCAGTTCTTC
>TRBJ2-1|TRBV29-1|NA|many
CSAPIAGTGHNEQFF
TGCAGCGCCCCTATTGCCGGGACTGGCCACAATGAGCAGTTCTTC
>TRBJ2-1|TRBV20-1|NA|few
CSAGLGGVSLNEQFF
TGCAGTGCTGGTCTAGGGGGAGTGAGCCTCAATGAGCAGTTCTTC
>TRBJ2-5|TRBV19|TRBD1|many
CASSMARGRWETQYF
TGTGCCAGTAGTATGGCCAGGGGGAGATGGGAGACCCAGTACTTC
>TRBJ1-6|TRBV20-1|NA|NA
CSAPQGGISNSPLHF
TGCAGTGCTCCCCAGGGAGGTATAAGTAATTCACCCCTCCACTTT
>TRBJ2-7|TRBV5-1|NA|many
CASTGAYEQYF
TGCGCCAGCACCGGGGCCTACGAGCAGTACTTC
>TRBJ2-7|TRBV20-1|NA|many
CSASDRDTSYEQYF
TGCAGTGCTAGCGACCGGGACACCTCCTACGAGCAGTACTTC
>TRBJ2-2|TRBV5-6|NA|NA
CASSLELIPEELFF
TGTGCCAGCAGCTTGGAACTCATACCGGAGGAGCTGTTTTTT
>TRBJ2-4|TRBV5-1|NA|few
CASSFYLRGSDGNIQYF
TGCGCCAGCAGCTTTTACCTCCGGGGGAGTGACGGGAACATTCAGTACTTC
>TRBJ2-3|TRBV6-2/TRBV6-3|NA|many
CASSVSQISTDTQYF
TGTGCCAGCAGTGTAAGCCAGATTAGCACAGATACGCAGTATTTT
>TRBJ2-3|TRBV7-2|TRBD2|NA
CASSLIASGGSTDTQYF
TGTGCCAGCAGCTTGATAGCTAGCGGGGGTAGCACAGATACGCAGTATTTT
>TRBJ2-5|TRBV9|NA|NA
CASNLGVGETQYF
TGTGCCAGCAACTTAGGGGTCGGAGAGACCCAGTACTTC
>TRBJ2-5|TRBV19|TRBD2|NA
CASSLGLAGVMETQYF
TGTGCCAGTAGTTTAGGACTAGCGGGAGTTATGGAGACCCAGTACTTC
>TRBJ2-3|TRBV20-1|TRBD2|few
CSASRTGTRTDTQYF
TGCAGTGCTAGCCGGACCGGGACTAGGACAGATACGCAGTATTTT
>TRBJ2-2|TRBV6-1|TRBD2|many
CASSVGGQSTGELFF
TGTGCCAGCAGTGTGGGAGGGCAATCCACCGGGGAGCTGTTTTTT
>TRBJ2-1|TRBV10-3|TRBD2|NA
CAISESSGGSSYNEQFF
TGTGCCATCAGTGAGTCGAGCGGGGGGAGCTCCTACAATGAGCAGTTCTTC
>TRBJ1-1|TRBV19|NA|NA
CASSIGPVNTEAFF
TGTGCCAGTAGTATAGGGCCCGTGAACACTGAAGCTTTCTTT
>TRBJ1-2|TRBV6-1|NA|many
CASSSPSYGYTF
TGTGCCAGTTCCTCGCCTAGCTATGGCTACACCTTC
>TRBJ1-4|TRBV6-1|NA|many
CASSEALSRMGEKLFF
TGTGCCAGCAGTGAAGCCCTTTCGCGAATGGGTGAAAAACTGTTTTTT
>TRBJ2-1|TRBV14|TRBD1|few
CASSQFLGQVNNEQFF
TGTGCCAGCAGCCAATTCCTGGGACAGGTAAACAATGAGCAGTTCTTC
>TRBJ2-4|TRBV3-1|NA|few
CASSPMGTNSYQYF
TGTGCCAGCAGCCCGATGGGCACGAACTCATATCAGTACTTC
>TRBJ2-5|TRBV5-5|TRBD2|many
CASSLGAGAQGTQYF
TGTGCCAGCAGCTTGGGAGCGGGGGCCCAAGGGACCCAGTACTTC
>TRBJ2-5|TRBV7-9|NA|few
CASSEAGKETQYF
TGTGCCAGTAGTGAGGCCGGGAAAGAGACCCAGTACTTC
>TRBJ2-7|TRBV7-8|NA|many
CASSLISRSLYEQYF
TGTGCCAGCAGCTTAATTTCTCGGAGCCTTTACGAGCAGTACTTC
>TRBJ1-2|TRBV20-1|NA|many
CSARDPVGYGYTF
TGCAGTGCTAGAGACCCCGTGGGCTATGGCTACACCTTC
>TRBJ1-1|TRBV9|NA|few
CASSVRGDGTEAFF
TGTGCCAGCAGCGTACGGGGGGACGGGACTGAAGCTTTCTTT
>TRBJ2-7|TRBV5-1|TRBD1|many
CASSSGTGYEQYF
TGCGCCAGCAGCTCCGGGACAGGTTACGAGCAGTACTTC
>TRBJ2-2|TRBV6-1|NA|NA
CASSSEGELFF
TGTGCCAGCAGCTCCGAGGGGGAGCTGTTTTTT
>TRBJ2-7|TRBV5-1|NA|NA
CASSLEDDTYEQYF
TGCGCCAGCAGCTTGGAGGACGATACCTACGAGCAGTACTTC
>TRBJ2-3|TRBV7-9|NA|many
CASSLDSYTDTQYF
TGTGCCAGCAGCTTAGACAGTTACACAGATACGCAGTATTTT
>TRBJ2-3|TRBV5-1|TRBD1|many
CASSLATGTASTDTQYF
TGCGCCAGCAGCTTGGCCACCGGGACAGCAAGCACAGATACGCAGTATTTT
>TRBJ2-1|TRBV2|NA|many
CASRSGGSYNEQFF
TGTGCCAGCAGATCAGGGGGGTCCTACAATGAGCAGTTCTTC
>TRBJ1-4|TRBV20-1|TRBD1|many
CSAQGGTANEKLFF
TGCAGTGCTCAGGGGGGGACAGCAAATGAAAAACTGTTTTTT
>TRBJ2-2|TRBV3-1|TRBD2|NA
CASSQPRSGAPGELFF
TGTGCCAGCAGCCAACCACGGAGCGGGGCACCCGGGGAGCTGTTTTTT
>TRBJ2-5|TRBV6-5|NA|NA
CASSYSTGLRGPGGTQYF
TGTGCCAGCAGTTACTCCACGGGGCTCAGGGGCCCTGGGGGGACCCAGTACTTC
>TRBJ1-2|TRBV11-2|TRBD1|many
CASSSRGGQGARGYTF
TGTGCCAGCAGCTCACGAGGAGGACAGGGGGCGCGGGGCTACACCTTC
>TRBJ1-2|TRBV6-1|TRBD1|many
CASRNLGQGFGYTF
TGTGCCAGCAGGAATCTGGGACAGGGTTTTGGCTACACCTTC
>TRBJ1-6|TRBV10-3|NA|few
CAISESKLAARSPLHF
TGTGCCATCAGTGAGTCGAAGCTGGCTGCCCGGTCACCCCTCCACTTT